One sample yielded the 3 T cell receptor beta chains listed below, sequenced in a study of T cell responses to AZD1222 COVID-19 vaccine. Only in-frame clones appear in the TCRdb table, and some are missing; sequencing was by immunoSEQ multiplex PCR. The sample holds 100,000 to 150,000 clones, 80% to 95% seen once. This specimen consisted of peripheral blood, obtained 28 days after the second AZD1222 dose. These receptors originate from an adult who received the AZD1222 COVID-19 vaccine.

The rearrangement joins TRBV3-1 (or the pseudogene TRBV3-2) to TRBJ1-1; the match to TRBD1 covers 10 bases. This CDR3 comprises 13 residues. In germline, CDR1 is LGHDT, CDR2 YNNKEL (reference sequence). V was clipped by 6 bases and J by 4 bases; unmatched bases: 2. The CDR3 is CASRGQGSTEAFF. The CDR3 DNA sequence: TGTGCCAGCAGGGGACAGGGGAGCACTGAAGCTTTCTTT.

This sequence joins TRBV5-4 and TRBJ1-2; TRBD1 matches 7 bases. This CDR3 has 14 residues. Germline CDR1 reads SGHNT; CDR2 reads YYREEE (reference sequence). With 6 bases clipped from V and 2 bases from J, the junction kept 7 bases outside the gene matches. CDR3 bases: TGTGCCAGCACCAGGGGGGAAAGGAACTATGGCTACACCTTC. Residues: CASTRGERNYGYTF.

CDR3 DNA: TGCGCCAGCAGCCGCTACGGGACAAAGTATGGCTACACCTTC. Protein sequence: CASSRYGTKYGYTF. V usage is TRBV4-3 and J usage is TRBJ1-2, with D perhaps TRBD1 (6 bases). Germline CDR1 LGHNA, CDR2 YSLEER. The CDR3 is 14 residues long. V was pared by 4 bases and J by 5 bases, with 14 bases between.